This T cell receptor (beta chain) came from a study of blood T cell repertoires in COVID-19. About the study: The United States, Italy and Spain were the sources of the acute and convalescent COVID-19 samples.

The participants were between about 18 and 100 years old and came from some 23 US areas. Cohort allocation depended upon clinical history that participants reported. The data were produced by immunoSEQ multiplex PCR, yet TCRdb's version contains in-frame clones alone and is incomplete. The data contain 250,000 to 400,000 clones, roughly nine tenths of them singletons. The sample was PBMCs or T cells enriched from blood (not recorded which). This TCR was recovered from a man in his 60s who had recovered from COVID-19.

The CDR3 coding sequence is TGTGCCAGCAGTGCTCGGACACCGGTGGGCTCCTACAATGAGCAGTTCTTC. It codes for CASSARTPVGSYNEQFF. The chain uses TRBV28 and TRBJ2-1, with D possibly TRBD1 on 5 matching bases. This CDR3 is built from 17 residues. Germline V lookup: CDR1 MDHEN, CDR2 SYDVKM. Trimming left V 5 bases short and J 0 bases short, with 17 bases between.